This T cell receptor (beta chain) was identified during a study of T cells in Graves' hyperthyroidism and ophthalmopathy. RNA transcripts were the template for amplifying TCR beta CDR3 regions. RT-PCR in the first round (using the HTBI primer set) targeted the TCR CDR3. TCRdb recomputed calls from the multiplex PCR reads with MiXCR, one row per CDR3 protein. The repertoire holds 400,000 to 600,000 distinct CDR3 sequences, with under 25% as singletons. Source material for PBMCs was roughly 10 ml fresh peripheral blood. Only a few counts were recorded for this clonotype. Deletions cut 4 bases from V and 6 bases from J, with 7 bases between. Germline V CDR1 and CDR2: LNHDA, SQIVND (reference sequence). This CDR3 is 12 amino acids long.

J is TRBJ1-5 and V is TRBV19; D uncertain. Specimen: blood. The sequence came from a man younger than 30 with Graves' hyperthyroidism. The CDR3 reads CASSNGRQPQHF. The CDR3 nucleotides are TGTGCCAGTAGTAATGGGCGTCAGCCCCAGCATTTT.